One T cell receptor beta chain is described in this entry. Its target is unknown. The data originate from a study of cytomegalovirus exposure and HLA in healthy donors. This CDR3 contains 16 residues. Trimming took off 7 bases at V and 4 bases at J, with 22 bases between the two ends. Method: immunoSEQ multiplex PCR; TCRdb's copy keeps in-frame clones and lacks some. The sample includes around 140,000 clones, roughly 87% of them seen just once. General study findings and limits: Most observed TCR sequences were rare, whereas some public TCRs were detected in many donors.

The sequence was obtained from a woman in her late teens or twenties in good health and CMV-seronegative. This chain joins TRBV23-1 and TRBJ1-2; maybe TRBD1 (6 bases). TRBV23-1 is an ORF for which the function is uncertain. Sequenced: PBMCs. As DNA, the CDR3 is TGCGCCAGCAACCCCCAACACAGGGCCGGGTCCTATGGCTACACCTTC. The encoded protein is CASNPQHRAGSYGYTF.